This T cell receptor (beta chain) emerged from a study of blood T cell repertoires in COVID-19. Study-wide context: Acute and convalescent COVID-19 specimens originated in the United States, Italy and Spain.

Clinical history reported by participants formed the basis on which cohorts were assigned. TCRdb's table, derived via immunoSEQ multiplex PCR, lists solely in-frame clones and lacks some. Seen here are 200,000 to 300,000 clones, about 91% observed once, and the top ten hold 0.95% to 1.5%. This CDR3 is 17 amino acids long. Germline V gene sequence: CDR1 LGHDT, CDR2 YNNKEL (reference sequence). The trim removed 0 bases at V and 4 bases at J, leaving 7 bases unmatched. The sequencing sample was made of PBMCs or T cells enriched from blood (not recorded which). The source of this sequence is a middle-aged woman with acute COVID-19. The chain carries TRBV3-1 (or the pseudogene TRBV3-2) and TRBJ2-1, with 9 bases identical to TRBD2. The chain's CDR3 is CASSQEGLAGTYNEQFF. CDR3 DNA sequence: TGTGCCAGCAGCCAAGAAGGGCTAGCGGGAACATACAATGAGCAGTTCTTC.